This passage covers 17 T cell receptor beta chains from one sample sequenced in a study of cytomegalovirus exposure and HLA in healthy donors. Vbeta (60) and Jbeta (13) primers were used in the PCR. Profiling relied on immunoSEQ multiplex PCR, and the TCRdb table lists in-frame clones only, not all of them. The sample yields 100,000 or so clones, 10% to 15% seen once. What was sequenced was PBMCs. All receptors derive from a man in his forties in good health and CMV-seropositive.

This chain uses TRBV10-1 with TRBJ1-2; TRBD1 aligns across 7 bases. Trimming removed 8 bases from V and 0 bases from J; junction bases left unmatched: 3. Per germline, CDR1 WNHNN and CDR2 SYGVQD (reference sequence). The CDR3 contains 13 residues. The CDR3 is CASGDRSNYGYTF. The CDR3 DNA reads as TGCGCCAGCGGGGACAGATCTAACTATGGCTACACCTTC.

This clone has a handful of counts. This chain links TRBV28 with TRBJ1-1, with 8 bases aligning to TRBD1. The CDR3 length is 19 residues. From germline, CDR1 is MDHEN and CDR2 SYDVKM. After removal of 1 base from V and 3 bases from J, the junction contained 16 bases not matched to a gene. CDR3 coding DNA: TGTGCCAGCAGTTTATCCAAATTCCCCAGGGGGCGACACGACACTGAAGCTTTCTTT. This translates into CASSLSKFPRGRHDTEAFF.

This clone has more than one count but fewer than ten. The rearrangement uses TRBV4-1 and TRBJ1-5; weak D call: TRBD1 (6 bases). The CDR3 extends over 15 amino acids. V gave up 2 bases and J gave up 0 bases, with 8 bases separating them. CDR1 MGHRA and CDR2 YSYEKL come from the germline V gene. The DNA for the CDR3 is TGCGCCAGCAGCCAAAACAGGGATAGCAATCAGCCCCAGCATTTT. Its protein is CASSQNRDSNQPQHF.

There are a few counts of this clone. The chain employs TRBV11-2 and TRBJ2-1; TRBD2 might be the D (6 bases). Germline-derived CDR1 and CDR2 are SGHAT and FQNNGV. The CDR3 has 14 residues. With 5 bases removed from V and 4 bases from J, the gap between germline ends came to 12 bases. CDR3 in amino acids: CASSHSGTYNEQFF. CDR3 sequence (DNA): TGTGCCAGCAGCCATTCCGGGACTTACAATGAGCAGTTCTTC.

This clone occurred a few times. V and J are TRBV7-9 and TRBJ2-5; 9 bases line up with TRBD2. J lost 5 bases, V lost 3 bases, and 7 bases had no gene match. CDR3 length: 15 amino acids. CDR1 is SEHNR and CDR2 is FQNEAQ in the germline V gene (reference sequence). The DNA for the CDR3 is TGTGCCAGCAGCTTCCTCGCGGGAGGGCGGGAGACCCAGTACTTC. Amino acids: CASSFLAGGRETQYF.

The CDR3 nucleotides read TGTGCCAGCGGAGATAGCGGCTCCTACAATGAGCAGTTCTTC. Its protein product is CASGDSGSYNEQFF. The chain uses TRBV9 and TRBJ2-1; possibly TRBD2 for D (6 bases). The V end lost 7 bases, the J end lost 0 bases, and 11 bases lay between the germline ends. The CDR3 runs to 14 residues. From germline, CDR1 is SGDLS and CDR2 YYNGEE.

The chain links TRBV5-1 to TRBJ2-1; D not resolved. This CDR3 has 13 amino acids. The ends were cut back, 0 bases at V and 6 bases at J, with 7 bases in the middle. Germline V gene sequence: CDR1 SGHRS, CDR2 YFSETQ. The CDR3 region has the DNA TGCGCCAGCAGCTTGGGGGCCGGCAATGAGCAGTTCTTC. This codes for CASSLGAGNEQFF.

This clone occurred once. V and J are TRBV13 and TRBJ2-5, with TRBD1 matching 10 bases. The germline V gene has CDR1 PRHDT and CDR2 FYEKMQ (reference sequence). Losses at the gene ends were 4 bases for V and 4 bases for J; bases not matched to a gene: 6. This CDR3 region has 15 residues. CDR3 amino acids: CASSSPWTGGETQYF. Here the CDR3 DNA reads TGTGCCAGCAGCTCTCCCTGGACAGGGGGAGAGACCCAGTACTTC.

This clone has a handful of counts. J is TRBJ1-2 and V is TRBV18; 9 bases line up with TRBD1. The V gene's germline CDR1 is KGHSH and CDR2 LQKENI. CDR3 length: 15 amino acids. V gave up 4 bases and J gave up 3 bases; unmatched junction bases: 6. The CDR3 spells CASSRPGQGHYGYTF. The CDR3, as DNA: TGTGCCAGCTCACGACCGGGACAGGGTCACTATGGCTACACCTTC.

This chain uses TRBV7-2 with TRBJ2-2; TRBD2 aligns across 12 bases. Germline V gives CDR1 SGHTA, CDR2 FQGNSA. V dropped 7 bases and J dropped 5; count of bases not matched to a gene: 5. CDR3 length equals 15 residues. The CDR3 loop reads CASTLAGGRTGELFF. CDR3 in DNA: TGTGCCAGCACCCTAGCGGGAGGGCGGACCGGGGAGCTGTTTTTT.

This clone was seen a handful of times. J is TRBJ2-7 and V is TRBV30, with a weak D call TRBD1 (5 bases). The CDR3 has 13 amino acids. V lost 0 bases and J lost 0, with 6 bases in between. CDR1 is GTSNPN and CDR2 is SVGIG in the germline V gene (reference sequence). CDR3 amino acids: CAWSVGVSYEQYF. The CDR3 DNA follows: TGTGCCTGGAGTGTAGGGGTCTCCTACGAGCAGTACTTC.

This clone was found a few times. In DNA form, the CDR3 reads TGTGCCAGCAGTCCAACGGGCCTAGCGGCTTCCATGGACGAGCAGTACTTC. Translation gives CASSPTGLAASMDEQYF. The genes are TRBV28 and TRBJ2-7, with 7 positions matching TRBD2. This CDR3 comprises 17 residues. The germline V gene encodes CDR1 MDHEN and CDR2 SYDVKM. V shed 5 bases, J shed 5 bases, and the junction held 18 bases outside the gene matches.

The CDR3 DNA reads TGTGCCAGCACCCCCTCGAACACCGGGGAGCTGTTTTTT. Translation: CASTPSNTGELFF. The V gene is TRBV7-8, the J gene TRBJ2-2; D remains ambiguous. Trimming removed 7 bases at V and 0 bases at J, with 6 bases between. The germline CDR1 and CDR2 sequences are SGHVS and FQNEAQ. There are 13 residues in the CDR3. The whole variable domain, remainder taken from reference TRBV7-8 and TRBJ2-2, is GAGVSQSPRYKVAKRGQDVALRCDPISGHVSLFWYQQALGQGPEFLTYFQNEAQLDKSGLPSDRFFAERPEGSVSTLKIQRTQQEDSAVYLCASTPSNTGELFFGEGSRLTVL.

The CDR3 DNA follows: TGTGCCAGCAGCTTAAACAGCAGGGTTCGAACAGATACGCAGTATTTT. This codes for CASSLNSRVRTDTQYF. This sequence joins TRBV7-9 and TRBJ2-3, with TRBD1 as a possible D gene (5 bases). V gave up 2 bases and J gave up 3 bases, with 15 bases separating them. The CDR3 runs to 16 residues. The germline V gene encodes CDR1 SEHNR and CDR2 FQNEAQ (reference sequence).

This chain uses TRBV25-1 with TRBJ2-1, with 9 bases identical to TRBD2. CDR1 is MGHDK, CDR2 SYGVNS, per germline. The V segment lost 4 bases and the J segment 3 bases; nucleotides outside the gene matches: 4. The CDR3 contains 15 residues. The CDR3 is CASSGPSGIYNEQFF. As DNA, the CDR3 is TGTGCCAGCAGTGGCCCTAGCGGGATCTACAATGAGCAGTTCTTC.

The table lists this clone with a few counts. The chain uses TRBV7-6 and TRBJ1-1; D may be TRBD1 (5 bases). The CDR3 is made up of 15 amino acids. Trimming shortened V by 5 bases and J by 5 bases, and 18 bases separated the two germline ends. Germline V gene lookup returns CDR1 SGHVS and CDR2 FNYEAQ. CDR3 residues: CASSPRPGGRTEAFF. The CDR3 DNA reads TGTGCCAGCAGCCCCAGGCCGGGGGGGAGGACTGAAGCTTTCTTT.

The gene calls are TRBV5-1 and TRBJ2-3; 10 bases match TRBD2. Germline V lookup: CDR1 SGHRS, CDR2 YFSETQ. Germline trimming cut 5 bases from V and 5 bases from J; bases unmatched to any gene: 8. The CDR3 runs to 15 residues. The CDR3 region has the DNA TGCGCCAGCAGACCGTTAGCGGGAGGAAGAGATACGCAGTATTTT. This codes for CASRPLAGGRDTQYF.